The 30 T cell receptor beta chains in this list originate from one sample, sequenced in a study of Tregs in tolerant kidney transplant recipients. Libraries were prepared by immunoSEQ multiplex PCR; TCRdb keeps only in-frame clonotypes and omits some of them. The sample gives tens of thousands of clones, roughly 91% of which show up once; around 0.4% is in the top ten. Sample: CD4+ T cells from blood, taken before the transplant. All receptors come from a human donor who received a combined kidney and bone marrow transplant.

This chain connects TRBV29-1 to TRBJ2-1; the match to TRBD2 covers 12 bases. The germline V gene encodes CDR1 SQVTM and CDR2 ANQGSEA. The CDR3 has 17 amino acids. The ends lost 7 bases at V and 10 bases at J; junction bases unmatched: 20. The CDR3 sequence is CSGPKSSRLAGVGEQFF. CDR3 in DNA: TGCAGCGGACCCAAGAGCTCAAGACTAGCGGGAGTGGGGGAGCAGTTCTTC.

This clone was counted once. J is TRBJ2-3 and V is TRBV11-2; 9 bases are a match to TRBD2. V trimming: 4 bases; J trimming: 5 bases; junction bases outside the gene matches: 7. The germline gives CDR1 SGHAT, CDR2 FQNNGV. The CDR3 loop spans 15 amino acids. Written as DNA, the CDR3 is TGTGCCAGCAGCTACAATAGCGGGAGAGGAGATACGCAGTATTTT. It is translated as CASSYNSGRGDTQYF.

This CDR3 reads CASSLGTRRTDTQYF. The CDR3 bases are TGCGCCAGCAGCTTAGGGACAAGACGCACAGATACGCAGTATTTT. The genes are TRBV5-1 and TRBJ2-3; TRBD1 might be the D (6 bases). V lost 2 bases to trimming and J lost 1 base, with 11 bases between them. The CDR3 covers 15 residues. Germline CDR1 and CDR2: SGHRS and YFSETQ.

This sequence joins TRBV7-3 and TRBJ2-3, with TRBD2 matching 7 bases. Per germline, CDR1 SGHTA and CDR2 FQGTGA. J gave up 3 bases and V 2 bases, and 2 bases lay outside the gene matches. This CDR3 region has 14 residues. The CDR3 coding sequence is TGTGCCAGCAGCTTACAACTAGCGACAGATACGCAGTATTTT. Its protein product is CASSLQLATDTQYF.

The chain has TRBV12-2 and TRBJ1-1; no DNA check was done on the table's D call, TRBD1. TRBV12-2 is designated a pseudogene. This CDR3 region has 17 residues. For the CDR3, the DNA is TGTGCAAGTCGCTTAGCTCGCAGGGGCCGAACGAGCACTGAAGCTTTCTTT. Protein sequence: CASRLARRGRTSTEAFF.

This clone was recorded only once. The chain joins TRBV5-1 to TRBJ2-1; TRBD2 might be the D (5 bases). CDR1 and CDR2 from the germline V gene are SGHRS and YFSETQ. This CDR3 spans 15 amino acids. The V end lost 0 bases, the J end lost 3 bases, and 10 bases lay between the germline ends. This CDR3 is CASSLALTNYNEQFF. The CDR3 DNA follows: TGCGCCAGCAGCTTGGCCCTGACTAACTACAATGAGCAGTTCTTC.

This clone was picked up one time. The chain recombines TRBV5-1 with TRBJ2-3; a weak D match, TRBD2 (6 bases). Germline V gene data show CDR1 as SGHRS and CDR2 as YFSETQ. CDR3 size: 15 residues. V was pared by 3 bases and J by 2 bases, with 13 bases between. The CDR3 loop reads CASSYYSGTTDTQYF. The CDR3 bases are TGCGCCAGCAGCTACTATAGCGGAACCACAGATACGCAGTATTTT.

The chain links TRBV19 to TRBJ2-2; the match to TRBD1 covers 7 bases. This CDR3 comprises 15 residues. Germline CDR1 is LNHDA and CDR2 is SQIVND (reference sequence). The V segment lost 3 bases and the J segment 1 base; nucleotides outside the gene matches: 2. The CDR3 coding sequence is TGTGCCAGTAGTATCAGGGGGAGGAACACCGGGGAGCTGTTTTTT. It codes for CASSIRGRNTGELFF.

The V call is TRBV6-1, the J call TRBJ2-5, with 7 bases matching TRBD1. Germline lookup yields CDR1 MNHNS and CDR2 SASEGT. J gave up 4 bases and V 6 bases, and 5 bases lay outside the gene matches. This CDR3 is 13 amino acids long. The CDR3 loop reads CASRPTGRETQYF. The CDR3 DNA is TGTGCCAGCAGACCGACAGGGCGAGAGACCCAGTACTTC.

This chain connects TRBV5-1 to TRBJ1-1, with 12 bases lining up with TRBD1. V lost 5 bases, J lost 0 bases, and 2 bases stayed unmatched. The germline V gene encodes CDR1 SGHRS and CDR2 YFSETQ. CDR3 length: 15 amino acids. The CDR3 nucleotides are TGCGCCAGCAGGGGGACAGGGGGCCTGAACACTGAAGCTTTCTTT. Translating gives CASRGTGGLNTEAFF.

The V call is TRBV5-1, the J call TRBJ1-1, with D perhaps TRBD1 (6 bases). The CDR3 runs to 15 residues. Trimming removed 0 bases at V and 4 bases at J, with 13 bases between. The germline V gene has CDR1 SGHRS and CDR2 YFSETQ. In nucleotides, the CDR3 is TGCGCCAGCAGCTTGGGGGGAACAGGGTTCACTGAAGCTTTCTTT. Translation gives CASSLGGTGFTEAFF.

This sequence joins TRBV18 and TRBJ1-3; TRBD1 matches 9 bases. After removal of 4 bases from V and 4 bases from J, the junction contained 14 bases not matched to a gene. The CDR3 spans 18 residues. Germline CDR1 reads KGHSH; CDR2 reads LQKENI. The CDR3: CASSQLPGQGYEGNTIYF. The CDR3 DNA is TGTGCCAGCTCACAGTTACCGGGACAGGGATACGAAGGAAACACCATATATTTT.

The J gene is TRBJ1-1, the V gene TRBV7-8, with D perhaps TRBD1 (5 bases). Trimming cost V 5 bases and J 1 base, with 8 bases left between them. The CDR3 has 13 amino acids. Looked up from germline, CDR1 is SGHVS and CDR2 is FQNEAQ. As DNA, the CDR3 is TGTGCCAGCAGCAGGGACTCGAACACTGAAGCTTTCTTT. Residues: CASSRDSNTEAFF. The full variable domain, its missing parts supplied by reference TRBV7-8 and TRBJ1-1, is GAGVSQSPRYKVAKRGQDVALRCDPISGHVSLFWYQQALGQGPEFLTYFQNEAQLDKSGLPSDRFFAERPEGSVSTLKIQRTQQEDSAVYLCASSRDSNTEAFFGQGTRLTVV.

The chain couples TRBV9 to TRBJ2-1; 10 bases are a match to TRBD2. The length of the CDR3 is 16 residues. Germline loops: CDR1 SGDLS, CDR2 YYNGEE. V was pared by 0 bases and J by 8 bases, with 8 bases of the junction left unmatched. The DNA of the CDR3 is TGTGCCAGCAGCGTAGCTGGCACTAGCGGGACGCATGAGCAGTTCTTC. Protein: CASSVAGTSGTHEQFF.

This sequence joins TRBV4-3 and TRBJ2-1, with 10 bases fitting TRBD2. The CDR3 is 17 residues long. Germline V gene data show CDR1 as LGHNA and CDR2 as YSLEER. V was pared by 2 bases and J by 6 bases, with 10 bases of the junction left unmatched. This CDR3 is CASSQLSGLAASNEQFF. The CDR3 DNA reads as TGCGCCAGCAGCCAACTCTCCGGACTAGCGGCCTCCAATGAGCAGTTCTTC.

The chain employs TRBV5-1 and TRBJ2-3; 15 bases agree with TRBD2. The CDR3 runs 16 residues. Trimming at V came to 3 bases and at J to 5 bases, leaving 4 bases not matched to a gene. From germline, CDR1 is SGHRS and CDR2 YFSETQ. In nucleotides, the CDR3 is TGCGCCAGCAGCTCCGGACTAGCGGGAGGGGTAGATACGCAGTATTTT. This codes for CASSSGLAGGVDTQYF.

V is TRBV6-5 and J is TRBJ2-5; no firm D call. CDR3 length: 11 amino acids. CDR1 is MNHEY and CDR2 is SVGAGI in the germline V gene. Trimming stripped 4 bases from V and 5 bases from J, with 5 bases between. The CDR3 reads CASSFGETQYF. The DNA for the CDR3 is TGTGCCAGCAGTTTCGGGGAGACCCAGTACTTC.

The chain combines TRBV7-9 with TRBJ2-1; possibly TRBD2 for D (5 bases). Per germline, CDR1 SEHNR and CDR2 FQNEAQ (reference sequence). The CDR3 runs 16 residues. V lost 7 bases and J 6 bases, leaving 22 bases between the germline ends. Here the CDR3 DNA reads TGTGCCAGCACCCCAAGAAGGGAGCGCGGAGGCAATGAGCAGTTCTTC. Its translation: CASTPRRERGGNEQFF.

CDR3 DNA sequence: TGTGCCATCAACCCAGGGATCGACCAAGAGACCCAGTACTTC. Its protein product is CAINPGIDQETQYF. This chain joins TRBV10-3 and TRBJ2-5; the D gene is possibly TRBD1 (5 bases). V gave up 7 bases and J gave up 0 bases, with 12 bases separating them. The CDR3 contains 14 residues. Germline assignment: CDR1 ENHRY and CDR2 SYGVKD.

This clone was found a few times. This chain connects TRBV27 to TRBJ2-7, with a weak D call TRBD2 (6 bases). CDR3 size: 13 residues. Germline V gene sequence: CDR1 MNHEY, CDR2 SMNVEV (reference sequence). V was trimmed by 3 bases and J by 1 base, leaving 7 bases between them. In DNA, the CDR3 is TGTGCCAGCAGTTTGACTAGTTCCTACGAGCAGTACTTC. As protein: CASSLTSSYEQYF.

The chain employs TRBV7-2 and TRBJ1-4; no clear D. Trimming shortened V by 5 bases and J by 5 bases, and 18 bases separated the two germline ends. The CDR3 length is 16 residues. The germline gives CDR1 SGHTA, CDR2 FQGNSA. Here the CDR3 DNA reads TGTGCCAGCAGCCCGACTCTCAACCCCCGGAATGAAAAACTGTTTTTT. This sequence encodes CASSPTLNPRNEKLFF. The variable domain in full, with the rest retrieved from reference TRBV7-2 and TRBJ1-4, is GAGVSQSPSNKVTEKGKDVELRCDPISGHTALYWYRQSLGQGLEFLIYFQGNSAPDKSGLPSDRFSAERTGGSVSTLTIQRTQQEDSAVYLCASSPTLNPRNEKLFFGSGTQLSVL.

This chain connects TRBV14 to TRBJ1-4, with a tentative D call TRBD1 (6 bases). CDR3 size: 14 residues. V was shortened by 6 bases and J by 8 bases, with 16 bases between the two germline ends. Germline values: CDR1 SGHDN, CDR2 FVKESK. In nucleotides, the CDR3 is TGTGCCAGCAGGAAAGGGGGGGCACTCGAAAAACTGTTTTTT. This translates into CASRKGGALEKLFF. The full variable domain, with the rest looked up from reference TRBV14 and TRBJ1-4, is EAGVTQFPSHSVIEKGQTVTLRCDPISGHDNLYWYRRVMGKEIKFLLHFVKESKQDESGMPNNRFLAERTGGTYSTLKVQPAELEDSGVYFCASRKGGALEKLFFGSGTQLSVL.

The chain uses TRBV28 and TRBJ1-2, with D possibly TRBD1 on 5 matching bases. Germline V gene data show CDR1 as MDHEN and CDR2 as SYDVKM. The CDR3 length is 12 residues. Between the trimmed V and J ends, which lost 4 bases and 5 bases, there was a span of 8 bases. CDR3 sequence (DNA): TGTGCCAGCAGTTCGACAGTGTATGGCTACACCTTC. Encoded protein: CASSSTVYGYTF.

This chain uses TRBV4-3 with TRBJ2-7; TRBD2 might be the D (5 bases). Germline CDR1 is LGHNA and CDR2 is YSLEER. The V end lost 4 bases, the J end lost 0 bases, and 13 bases lay between the germline ends. The CDR3 totals 15 residues. The CDR3 is CASSLRPSPSYEQYF. DNA for the CDR3: TGCGCCAGCAGCCTGAGGCCTAGCCCCTCCTACGAGCAGTACTTC.

This chain connects TRBV7-2 to TRBJ2-7, with a possible D match to TRBD1 (6 bases). The CDR3 is made up of 14 amino acids. V was cut by 1 base and J by 6 bases, with 13 bases left in between. CDR1 and CDR2 from the germline V gene are SGHTA and FQGNSA. The CDR3 nucleotides are TGTGCCAGCAGCTTAGATGTGGGGGCAGGCGAGCAGTACTTC. This encodes CASSLDVGAGEQYF. Drawing the rest from reference TRBV7-2 and TRBJ2-7, the complete variable domain is GAGVSQSPSNKVTEKGKDVELRCDPISGHTALYWYRQSLGQGLEFLIYFQGNSAPDKSGLPSDRFSAERTGGSVSTLTIQRTQQEDSAVYLCASSLDVGAGEQYFGPGTRLTVT.

The J gene is TRBJ2-2, the V gene TRBV5-1; TRBD2 matches 8 bases. The germline gives CDR1 SGHRS, CDR2 YFSETQ. The J segment lost 1 base and the V segment lost 4 bases, leaving 6 bases of the junction unmatched. The CDR3 totals 16 residues. Written as DNA, the CDR3 is TGCGCCAGCAGCCATCTACTAGCGGAGAACACCGGGGAGCTGTTTTTT. Residues: CASSHLLAENTGELFF.

The chain recombines TRBV9 with TRBJ1-2; maybe TRBD1 (6 bases). The CDR3 contains 14 residues. Trimming pared 1 base from V and 7 bases from J, leaving 14 bases between. CDR1 is SGDLS, CDR2 YYNGEE, per germline. The DNA for the CDR3 is TGTGCCAGCAGCGTAAATGGGGGCGCGGGTGGCTACACCTTC. Its translation: CASSVNGGAGGYTF.

The chain joins TRBV4-3 to TRBJ2-7, with TRBD1 matching 10 bases. The CDR3 is 15 amino acids. Germline V gives CDR1 LGHNA, CDR2 YSLEER. V trimming: 3 bases; J trimming: 6 bases; junction bases outside the gene matches: 8. CDR3 sequence: CASSQISGTGAEQYF. The CDR3 nucleotides read TGCGCCAGCAGCCAGATTTCCGGGACAGGGGCCGAGCAGTACTTC.

The J gene is TRBJ2-7, the V gene TRBV18, with D possibly matching TRBD1 (6 bases). The ends were cut back, 2 bases at V and 3 bases at J, with 8 bases in the middle. CDR1 and CDR2 (germline): KGHSH, LQKENI. CDR3 length: 13 amino acids. The CDR3 DNA sequence: TGTGCCAGCTCACCAGAGACAGGCTACGAGCAGTACTTC. Encoded protein: CASSPETGYEQYF.

The table lists this clone with many counts. The chain combines TRBV30 with TRBJ1-1, with D maybe TRBD1 (6 bases). Germline loops: CDR1 GTSNPN, CDR2 SVGIG (reference sequence). V shed 0 bases and J shed 4 bases, with 9 bases lying between them. The CDR3 sequence is 13 residues long. CDR3 sequence (DNA): TGTGCCTGGAGTGTACGAGGGGGCACTGAAGCTTTCTTT. This codes for CAWSVRGGTEAFF. Together with reference TRBV30 and TRBJ1-1, the CDR3 gives the full variable domain: SQTIHQWPATLVQPVGSPLSLECTVEGTSNPNLYWYRQAAGRGLQLLFYSVGIGQISSEVPQNLSASRPQDRQFILSSKKLLLSDSGFYLCAWSVRGGTEAFFGQGTRLTVV.